Presented here are 6 T cell receptor beta chains from one specimen sequenced in a study of shared clonotypes between healthy human individuals. Assay: immunoSEQ multiplex PCR; the TCRdb copy retains only in-frame clones and omits some. The sample shows around 2,000,000 clones, roughly 91% of them seen only once. The naive CD8 population came from CD45RO-negative cells selected for CCR7, without terminally differentiated effector memory CD45RA+ cells. Sequenced input: naive CD8+ T cells from PBMCs. The receptor source for this set is a man younger than 35 in good health. Some clones in this sample may be carry-over from other donors' samples.

Comments on this clone: This sample includes further DNA sequences coding for the same CDR3. The gene calls are TRBV13 and TRBJ2-7; D is possibly TRBD1 or TRBD2 (5 bases each). Germline-derived CDR1 and CDR2 are PRHDT and FYEKMQ (reference sequence). The V end was cut by 0 bases, the J end by 2 bases, with 11 bases between. The length of the CDR3 is 15 residues. The CDR3 region is CASSLGGTGAYEQYF. The CDR3 DNA reads as TGTGCCAGCAGCTTAGGGGGGACGGGCGCCTACGAGCAGTACTTC. The variable domain in full, with the rest retrieved from reference TRBV13 and TRBJ2-7, is AAGVIQSPRHLIKEKRETATLKCYPIPRHDTVYWYQQGPGQDPQFLISFYEKMQSDKGSIPDRFSAQQFSDYHSELNMSSLELGDSALYFCASSLGGTGAYEQYFGPGTRLTVT.

The chain joins TRBV2 to TRBJ2-3; TRBD2 is a possible D gene (5 bases). V lost 3 bases, J lost 4 bases, and 14 bases lay in between. Germline V gene lookup returns CDR1 SNHLY and CDR2 FYNNEI. The CDR3 has 15 residues. The CDR3 bases are TGTGCCAGCAGTGAGCCCTCCCCTAGCTCAGATACGCAGTATTTT. As protein: CASSEPSPSSDTQYF.

The chain links TRBV28 to TRBJ2-1, with no clear D. The germline V gene has CDR1 MDHEN and CDR2 SYDVKM. Trimming removed 5 bases at V and 10 bases at J, with 9 bases between. There are 11 residues in the CDR3. The CDR3 region has the DNA TGTGCCAGCAGTCTAAATAAAGAGCAGTTCTTC. It is translated as CASSLNKEQFF.

This chain connects TRBV7-3 to TRBJ1-1; D may be TRBD1 (5 bases). V was cut by 2 bases and J by 1 base, with 20 bases left in between. The CDR3 is made up of 18 amino acids. Germline CDR1 SGHTA, CDR2 FQGTGA. The CDR3: CASSLALSGGRANTEAFF. For the CDR3, the DNA is TGTGCCAGCAGCTTAGCGCTTAGCGGGGGAAGAGCGAACACTGAAGCTTTCTTT. Full variable domain (rest looked up from reference TRBV7-3 and TRBJ1-1): GAGVSQTPSNKVTEKGKYVELRCDPISGHTALYWYRQSLGQGPEFLIYFQGTGAADDSGLPNDRFFAVRPEGSVSTLKIQRTERGDSAVYLCASSLALSGGRANTEAFFGQGTRLTVV.

V and J are TRBV9 and TRBJ2-1; 7 positions match TRBD1. V was pared by 3 bases and J by 7 bases, with 4 bases of the junction left unmatched. The germline V gene encodes CDR1 SGDLS and CDR2 YYNGEE. This CDR3 is built from 13 residues. The CDR3 DNA reads as TGTGCCAGCAGCGCACAGGGGTGGAATGAGCAGTTCTTC. Translating it yields CASSAQGWNEQFF. The variable domain in full, with the rest retrieved from reference TRBV9 and TRBJ2-1, is DSGVTQTPKHLITATGQRVTLRCSPRSGDLSVYWYQQSLDQGLQFLIQYYNGEERAKGNILERFSAQQFPDLHSELNLSSLELGDSALYFCASSAQGWNEQFFGPGTRLTVL.

The chain carries TRBV14 and TRBJ2-2, with D possibly being TRBD2 (6 bases). The V end was cut by 0 bases, the J end by 0 bases, with 14 bases between. The CDR3 spans 18 residues. Germline assignment: CDR1 SGHDN and CDR2 FVKESK. The CDR3 spells CASSQDWRAGSNTGELFF. CDR3 nucleotide sequence: TGTGCCAGCAGCCAAGATTGGAGGGCAGGTTCGAACACCGGGGAGCTGTTTTTT.